A single sample gave rise to the 21 T cell receptor beta chains below, sequenced in a study of blood T cell repertoires in COVID-19. Measured with immunoSEQ multiplex PCR; TCRdb has only the in-frame clones, and not every one. This repertoire shows 150,000 to 170,000 clones, approximately 80% found once; its top ten account for about 29%. The sequencing input was peripheral blood. These receptors all stem from an older woman with acute or convalescent COVID-19.

The chain joins TRBV6-5 to TRBJ1-1, with TRBD1 identical over 10 bases. V was pared by 6 bases and J by 7 bases, with 8 bases of the junction left unmatched. In germline, CDR1 is MNHEY, CDR2 SVGAGI. The CDR3 consists of 14 residues. The CDR3 DNA follows: TGTGCCAGCAGGCGGGGACAGGGGAATTTTGAAGCTTTCTTT. Residues: CASRRGQGNFEAFF.

This clone was recorded a few times. The J gene is TRBJ1-2, the V gene TRBV30, with TRBD1 identical over 7 bases. In germline, CDR1 is GTSNPN, CDR2 SVGIG (reference sequence). V lost 5 bases and J lost 4; bases outside the gene matches: 4. This CDR3 spans 12 amino acids. For the CDR3, the DNA is TGTGCCTGGCAGGGACAGAGCTATGGCTACACCTTC. It specifies CAWQGQSYGYTF. Using reference TRBV30 and TRBJ1-2 for the parts outside the CDR3, the full variable domain is SQTIHQWPATLVQPVGSPLSLECTVEGTSNPNLYWYRQAAGRGLQLLFYSVGIGQISSEVPQNLSASRPQDRQFILSSKKLLLSDSGFYLCAWQGQSYGYTFGSGTRLTVV.

The chain combines TRBV19 with TRBJ2-7; the D gene is possibly TRBD1 (6 bases). CDR3 length equals 18 residues. Germline values: CDR1 LNHDA, CDR2 SQIVND (reference sequence). Trimming took off 4 bases at V and 2 bases at J, with 24 bases between the two ends. CDR3 region: CASSRGEQGRLPTYEQYF. The DNA of the CDR3 is TGTGCCAGTAGTAGAGGGGAACAGGGTCGCTTGCCGACCTACGAGCAGTACTTC.

Regarding this clone: Different DNA sequences within this sample yield the same CDR3. J is TRBJ1-1 and V is TRBV19; D is ambiguous. The CDR3 runs 14 residues. Looked up from germline, CDR1 is LNHDA and CDR2 is SQIVND (reference sequence). Between the trimmed V and J ends, which lost 3 bases and 2 bases, there was a span of 10 bases. As DNA, the CDR3 is TGTGCCAGTAGTATTGGCCAGTTAAACACTGAAGCTTTCTTT. This gives the protein CASSIGQLNTEAFF.

The chain uses TRBV5-1 and TRBJ1-1; TRBD1 agrees at 9 bases. The CDR3 totals 13 residues. Germline CDR1 SGHRS, CDR2 YFSETQ. V trimming: 2 bases; J trimming: 5 bases; junction bases outside the gene matches: 1. The CDR3 nucleotides are TGCGCCAGCAGCTTAGACAGGGGGACTGAAGCTTTCTTT. Translation: CASSLDRGTEAFF.

The chain is built from TRBV10-3 and TRBJ2-7; 9 nucleotides align to TRBD1. Germline V gives CDR1 ENHRY, CDR2 SYGVKD. This CDR3 contains 12 residues. With 10 bases clipped from V and 5 bases from J, the junction kept 6 bases outside the gene matches. CDR3 bases: TGTGCCAGCCGGGACAGGGAGGACGAGCAGTACTTC. This gives the protein CASRDREDEQYF.

The V and J genes are TRBV9 and TRBJ2-1; D is undetermined. The V end lost 3 bases, the J end lost 0 bases, and 10 bases lay between the germline ends. The V gene's germline CDR1 is SGDLS and CDR2 YYNGEE. The CDR3 is 15 residues long. CDR3 in DNA: TGTGCCAGCAGCGAGTCTTATAGCTCCTACAATGAGCAGTTCTTC. It encodes CASSESYSSYNEQFF.

This clone has more than one count but fewer than ten. The rearrangement joins TRBV5-4 to TRBJ1-6; TRBD1 aligns across 8 bases. The junction had 2 bases not matched to a gene; V was cut back by 4 bases and J by 8 bases. CDR1 and CDR2 from the germline V gene are SGHNT and YYREEE (reference sequence). CDR3 length: 13 amino acids. This chain's CDR3 is CASSVQGDSPLHF. As DNA, the CDR3 is TGTGCCAGCAGCGTACAGGGGGATTCACCCCTCCACTTT.

The V call is TRBV28, the J call TRBJ2-1, with a possible D match to TRBD2 (7 bases). From germline, CDR1 is MDHEN and CDR2 SYDVKM. Trimming removed 5 bases at V and 5 bases at J, with 16 bases between. The CDR3 is made up of 15 amino acids. The DNA for the CDR3 is TGTGCCAGCAGTCCTGGGGGGGCGTCCAACAATGAGCAGTTCTTC. It is translated as CASSPGGASNNEQFF.

The rearrangement links TRBV27 to TRBJ2-2; TRBD2 agrees at 16 bases. Germline CDR1 and CDR2: MNHEY and SMNVEV (reference sequence). J was trimmed by 6 bases and V by 3 bases; bases with no gene match: 4. The CDR3 consists of 17 residues. The CDR3 sequence is CASSFGTSGGVAGELFF. The CDR3 region has the DNA TGTGCCAGCAGTTTCGGGACTAGCGGGGGGGTAGCCGGGGAGCTGTTTTTT.

This chain uses TRBV3-1 (or the pseudogene TRBV3-2) with TRBJ1-1; TRBD1 agrees at 7 bases. Per the germline V gene, CDR1 is LGHDT and CDR2 is YNNKEL (reference sequence). With V trimmed by 6 bases and J by 1 base, 5 bases remained unmatched. The CDR3 totals 14 residues. The CDR3, as DNA: TGTGCCAGCAGGCGACAGGGATCGAACACTGAAGCTTTCTTT. Protein: CASRRQGSNTEAFF.

As DNA, the CDR3 is TGTGCCTGGAGTGTAGAGGGGAGGGCCGGGGAGCTGTTTTTT. Amino acid sequence: CAWSVEGRAGELFF. The chain is built from TRBV30 and TRBJ2-2; 7 bases match TRBD2. The CDR3 consists of 14 residues. CDR1 and CDR2 (germline): GTSNPN, SVGIG (reference sequence). With 0 bases clipped from V and 6 bases from J, the junction kept 4 bases outside the gene matches.

The chain recombines TRBV11-2 with TRBJ2-3; D is perhaps TRBD2 (6 bases). CDR3 length: 17 amino acids. Germline V gives CDR1 SGHAT, CDR2 FQNNGV. Trimming removed 1 base from V and 8 bases from J, with 22 bases in between. The DNA of the CDR3 is TGTGCCAGCAGCTTAGTTGGCGGCGGGGCCCCCCCCGGTACGCAGTATTTT. Its protein is CASSLVGGGAPPGTQYF. Complete variable domain (other parts from reference TRBV11-2 and TRBJ2-3): EAGVAQSPRYKIIEKRQSVAFWCNPISGHATLYWYQQILGQGPKLLIQFQNNGVVDDSQLPKDRFSAERLKGVDSTLKIQPAKLEDSAVYLCASSLVGGGAPPGTQYFGPGTRLTVL.

V is TRBV7-2 and J is TRBJ1-4; possibly TRBD1 for D (5 bases). Looked up from germline, CDR1 is SGHTA and CDR2 is FQGNSA. The CDR3 is made up of 15 amino acids. The V and J ends lost 2 bases and 0 bases respectively, with 7 bases between them. The CDR3 bases are TGTGCCAGCAGCTTACAGGGATCAACTAATGAAAAACTGTTTTTT. It encodes CASSLQGSTNEKLFF.

V is TRBV1 and J is TRBJ2-5; the DNA was not used to check the table's D call, TRBD2. TRBV1 is a recognized pseudogene. This CDR3 has 17 residues. The CDR3 loop reads CTSSPRLAGQCQETQYF. The CDR3 DNA is TGCACCAGCAGTCCTCGACTAGCGGGGCAATGCCAAGAGACCCAGTACTTC.

The rearrangement links TRBV12-3 or TRBV12-4 to TRBJ2-2, with D hard to call. The CDR3 contains 12 residues. V shed 3 bases and J shed 6 bases, with 5 bases lying between them. CDR3: CASSFQSGELFF. Here the CDR3 DNA reads TGTGCCAGCAGTTTTCAGTCCGGGGAGCTGTTTTTT.

The rearrangement uses TRBV6-5 and TRBJ2-5; TRBD1 matches at 9 bases. Germline CDR1 and CDR2: MNHEY and SVGAGI. This CDR3 has 15 residues. J was trimmed by 2 bases and V by 7 bases; bases with no gene match: 8. The CDR3 sequence is CASIHGQGIQETQYF. The CDR3 bases are TGTGCCAGCATTCACGGACAGGGGATACAAGAGACCCAGTACTTC.

The rearrangement uses TRBV7-8 and TRBJ1-1, with TRBD1 as a possible D gene (6 bases). CDR1 and CDR2 from the germline V gene are SGHVS and FQNEAQ. V was clipped by 5 bases and J by 6 bases, with 13 bases between them. This CDR3 has 13 amino acids. The CDR3 sequence: CASSQRGRAEAFF. CDR3 DNA: TGTGCCAGCAGCCAAAGGGGGAGGGCTGAAGCTTTCTTT.

The J gene is TRBJ1-5, the V gene TRBV6-1, with 7 bases fitting TRBD1. The junction had 8 bases not matched to a gene; V was cut back by 5 bases and J by 7 bases. CDR1 MNHNS and CDR2 SASEGT come from the germline V gene. The CDR3 extends over 14 amino acids. CDR3 DNA: TGTGCCAGCAGTTCGACAGGGTCAATGCAGCCCCAGCATTTT. Amino acid sequence: CASSSTGSMQPQHF.

The J gene is TRBJ2-3, the V gene TRBV11-2, with 8 bases that match TRBD1. J was trimmed by 2 bases and V by 5 bases; bases with no gene match: 3. Germline V gene sequence: CDR1 SGHAT, CDR2 FQNNGV. This CDR3 is built from 14 residues. CDR3 protein: CASSNRGSTDTQYF. The CDR3 DNA sequence: TGTGCCAGCAGCAACAGGGGGTCCACAGATACGCAGTATTTT.

DNA of the CDR3: TGTGCCAGCAATTGGGGGGGGGCGGGCAATCAGCCCCAGCATTTT. Protein product: CASNWGGAGNQPQHF. The chain has TRBV19 and TRBJ1-5; perhaps TRBD1 as D (6 bases). The CDR3 runs to 15 residues. Germline assignment: CDR1 LNHDA and CDR2 SQIVND (reference sequence). The V and J ends lost 9 bases and 2 bases respectively, with 17 bases between them.